Listed here is a single TCR beta chain. V shed 4 bases and J shed 4 bases, with 5 bases lying between them. Germline V gene data show CDR1 as SGHTA and CDR2 as FQGNSA. The CDR3 is 11 amino acids. The data stem from a study of blood T cell repertoires in COVID-19. Study at large: The United States, Italy and Spain provided the acute and convalescent COVID-19 samples. Nucleic acid was either cDNA or gDNA, and it came from T cells, B-cell-depleted T cells, or PBMCs.

Authors' analysis steps: Amplification of reference gene primers provided the estimated nucleated cell counts. This table comes from immunoSEQ multiplex PCR, and its TCRdb copy is limited to in-frame clones, with some not included. For V, J and clone size, that table is used; D and trimming come from the DNA. This table holds roughly 260,000 clones, roughly 84% found once. The V gene is TRBV7-2, the J gene TRBJ2-7, with no clear D. Source material: peripheral blood. This sequence originates from a woman aged 35 to 49 who had recovered from COVID-19. The CDR3 sequence: CASSSLYEQYF. In nucleotides, the CDR3 is TGTGCCAGCAGCTCTCTATACGAGCAGTACTTC.